This TCR beta chain comes out of a study of technical replicates of blood from four donors. This CDR3 spans 16 amino acids. Germline lookup yields CDR1 SNHLY and CDR2 FYNNEI. Trimming at V came to 7 bases and at J to 5 bases, leaving 13 bases not matched to a gene. Produced via immunoSEQ multiplex PCR; TCRdb's table is partial and in-frame only. Counted here are about 69,000 clones, around nine tenths occurring once; the ten biggest clones make up approximately 4.6%. The chain employs TRBV2 and TRBJ2-1, with TRBD2 matching 8 bases. The specimen was PBMCs. The receptor comes from a human donor in good health. Some clones in this sample may be carry-over from other donors' samples. The CDR3: CASMLLAAAKNNEQFF. As DNA, the CDR3 is TGTGCCAGCATGCTACTAGCGGCCGCTAAAAACAATGAGCAGTTCTTC.